A selection of T cell receptor beta chains follows, all from one sample in a study of T cell responses to AZD1222 COVID-19 vaccine. Repertoires were generated with immunoSEQ multiplex PCR, while TCRdb's copy carries only in-frame clones and drops some. The data hold roughly 150,000 clones, with more than 85% observed a single time. Sequencing used peripheral blood, obtained 28 days after the second AZD1222 dose. The receptors here all came from an adult who received the AZD1222 COVID-19 vaccine. Each CDR3 is given with its conserved first and last residue. D genes are given only for firm matches.

TRBV9	.	TRBJ2-1	CASSSRPPYNEQFF
TRBV7-9	.	TRBJ2-3	CASSLGGPRSTDTQYF
TRBV7-9	TRBD1	TRBJ1-4	CASSLWTGRSTNEKLFF
TRBV15	.	TRBJ1-2	CATSRGRDYGYTF
TRBV30	.	TRBJ1-1	CAWSVLVNTEAFF
TRBV9	.	TRBJ2-7	CASSVGIDRRALSEVQYF
TRBV7-2	TRBD1	TRBJ1-2	CASSYALRPAGGVSAHYTF
TRBV7-9	.	TRBJ2-4	CASSASRDGVAKNIQYF
TRBV19	TRBD2	TRBJ2-3	CASSTGTSADTQYF
TRBV30	.	TRBJ2-6	CAWSGGTGANVLTF
TRBV5-1	TRBD1	TRBJ1-3	CASSAGTASGNTIYF
TRBV29-1	.	TRBJ1-6	CSVGTDYNSPLHF
TRBV5-5	.	TRBJ1-5	CASSLAVTSNQPQHF
TRBV7-9	TRBD2	TRBJ2-3	CASSLRGVLGKDTQYF
TRBV28	.	TRBJ2-3	CASSSGIPDTQYF
TRBV3-1/TRBV3-2	.	TRBJ1-2	CASSPPWTVYGYTF
TRBV7-9	.	TRBJ1-1	CASSLIPIHTEAFF